These T cell receptor beta chains were read from a single sample in a study of OX40 agonist ivuxolimab in advanced cancers. The repertoire was sequenced with immunoSEQ multiplex PCR; TCRdb's copy has only in-frame clones and lacks some. The profile shows over 15,000 clones, around 83% of them singletons. The material sequenced was CD4+ or CD8+ T cells sorted from blood, taken in a trial of the OX40 agonist ivuxolimab. These receptors all stem from an adult with an advanced solid tumor such as melanoma, head and neck, liver or kidney cancer. Each CDR3 is given with its conserved first and last residue. D genes are given only for firm matches. Size is omitted from some rows. Given values are once, few, many or a class for expanded clones.

j_call clone_size d_call v_call cdr3_nt cdr3_aa
TRBJ2-5 once TRBD2 TRBV6-1 TGTGCCAGCCGTTGGACTAGCGGGGCCCAAGAGACCCAGTACTTC CASRWTSGAQETQYF
TRBJ2-1 - - TRBV5-1 TGCGCCAGCAGCTCACAGGGTAGGGTCGATGAGCAGTTCTTC CASSSQGRVDEQFF
TRBJ2-7 once - TRBV6-1 TGTGCCAGCAGTGAACAATCCGGGACGCCTTCCTACGAGCAGTACTTC CASSEQSGTPSYEQYF
TRBJ2-7 - - TRBV4-2 TGTGCCAGCAGCCAAGATAATAGCGGCTCCTACGAGCAGTACTTC CASSQDNSGSYEQYF
TRBJ1-2 once - TRBV2 TGTGCCAGCAGTGATTGGGGCCTCTATGGCTACACCTTC CASSDWGLYGYTF
TRBJ1-2 once - TRBV2 TGTGCCAGCAGTGCCGCAGAGTATGGCTACACCTTC CASSAAEYGYTF
TRBJ1-4 few - TRBV5-1 TGCGCCAGCAGCCTGGGACCCAAAAGGGGAACTAATGAAAAACTGTTTTTT CASSLGPKRGTNEKLFF
TRBJ1-4 - - TRBV19 TGTGCCAGTAGTGTCGGGACGGCCCCAACTAATGAAAAACTGTTTTTT CASSVGTAPTNEKLFF
TRBJ1-6 - - TRBV15 TGTGCCACCAGCACACGGGCCTCACTTTCACCCCTCCACTTT CATSTRASLSPLHF
TRBJ2-2 - - TRBV12-5 TGTGCTAGTGGTTTGTCACCGACAGGTTTGGCACCCGGGGAGCTGTTTTTT CASGLSPTGLAPGELFF
TRBJ2-1 - - TRBV11-3 TGTGCCAGCAGCTCGCAACAGGGGGGGTCCTACAATGAGCAGTTCTTC CASSSQQGGSYNEQFF
TRBJ1-5 - - TRBV18 TGTGCCAGCTCACGACAGGACAATCAGCCCCAGCATTTT CASSRQDNQPQHF
TRBJ2-7 - TRBD2 TRBV4-1 TGCGCCAGCAGCCAGAGACTAGCGGACGAGCAGTACTTC CASSQRLADEQYF
TRBJ1-1 - - TRBV7-9 TGTGCCAGCAGCTTAGAAGGCAGGGCCACTGAAGCTTTCTTT CASSLEGRATEAFF
TRBJ2-5 - TRBD1 TRBV7-3 TGTGCCAGCAGCGCCTTGGGACAGGGGAAAGAGACCCAGTACTTC CASSALGQGKETQYF
TRBJ1-1 - - TRBV7-6 TGTGCCAGCAGCGCCGCCCCAGGGGCGGGCACTGAAGCTTTCTTT CASSAAPGAGTEAFF
TRBJ2-7 - - TRBV19 TGTGCCAGTAGTATAGTGGCTTACGAGCAGTACTTC CASSIVAYEQYF
TRBJ1-5 - TRBD1 TRBV28 TGTGCCAGCGTGACAGGGGGAACATATCAGCCCCAGCATTTT CASVTGGTYQPQHF
TRBJ2-1 - - TRBV27 TGTGCCAGCAGGCCGACTACTTACGGCTCCTACAATGAGCAGTTCTTC CASRPTTYGSYNEQFF
TRBJ2-7 - TRBD1 TRBV5-5 TGTGCCAGCAGCCTTTGGACAGGGACAGGGTCCTACGAGCAGTACTTC CASSLWTGTGSYEQYF
TRBJ2-7 - TRBD2 TRBV27 TGTGCCAGCAGCCGACTAGCGGGAGACTACGAGCAGTACTTC CASSRLAGDYEQYF
TRBJ1-2 once TRBD1 TRBV6-5 TGTGCCAGCAGTTACGGGGGACAGGGTCTTTATGGCTACACCTTC CASSYGGQGLYGYTF
TRBJ1-5 - - TRBV6-1 TGTGCCAGCACAATCCAGGGCAATCAGCCCCAGCATTTT CASTIQGNQPQHF
TRBJ1-2 once - TRBV5-6 TGTGCCAGCAGCTTAGTGGGGGACTATGGCTACACCTTC CASSLVGDYGYTF
TRBJ2-7 - TRBD1 TRBV7-9 TGTGCCAGCAGCTTAGACAGGGGGCTTGACGAGCAGTACTTC CASSLDRGLDEQYF
TRBJ2-5 few - TRBV5-1 TGCGCCAGCAGCCGGGGGACCTTGCGTGAGGAGACCCAGTACTTC CASSRGTLREETQYF
TRBJ2-7 - - TRBV7-9 TGTGCCAGCAGTCCCCCCTTGCAGGTCTACGAGCAGTACTTC CASSPPLQVYEQYF
TRBJ1-5 - - TRBV5-5 TGTGCCAGCAGCTCACAGGGCCTCAATAGCAATCAGCCCCAGCATTTT CASSSQGLNSNQPQHF
TRBJ2-5 - TRBD2 TRBV27 TGTGCCAGCAGTTTAAATCCCCCGGGAGGGCGGTTGGAGACCCAGTACTTC CASSLNPPGGRLETQYF
TRBJ1-2 - - TRBV2 TGTGCCAGCAGTGAAGCGTTCCGGAGCGAGGGCTACACCTTC CASSEAFRSEGYTF
TRBJ2-1 - TRBD2 TRBV5-1 TGCGCCAGCAGCTTGACAGCGGGAGGGGGCAATGAGCAGTTCTTC CASSLTAGGGNEQFF
TRBJ1-1 - - TRBV5-1 TGCGCCAGCAGCTTGGGCTTAAGGGGCTTGTCCCCAGAAGCTTTCTTT CASSLGLRGLSPEAFF
TRBJ2-3 medium-sized - TRBV4-3 TGCGCCAGCAGCCCCTACCGAGACAGGATAACAGATACGCAGTATTTT CASSPYRDRITDTQYF
TRBJ2-5 once - TRBV30 TGTGCCTGGAGTGTAAGGGGTGTCGGCCAAGAGACCCAGTACTTC CAWSVRGVGQETQYF
TRBJ1-5 - TRBD1 TRBV19 TGTGCCAGTAGTACCCAACAGGGGGCGCCGGGTCAGCCCCAGCATTTT CASSTQQGAPGQPQHF
TRBJ2-2 - - TRBV10-3 TGTGCCATCAAGGTCTCCACCGGGGAGCTGTTTTTT CAIKVSTGELFF
TRBJ1-2 - - TRBV5-5 TGTGCCAGCAGCTTAGCGGGAACAGGAGGTTCCTATGGCTACACCTTC CASSLAGTGGSYGYTF
TRBJ2-5 once - TRBV11-3 TGTGCCAGCAGCCAAACAGGGCCACAAGAGACCCAGTACTTC CASSQTGPQETQYF
TRBJ2-7 - - TRBV7-2 TGTGCCAGCAGCTTATCGTTGGCAGGCACCTACGAGCAGTACTTC CASSLSLAGTYEQYF
TRBJ2-3 - TRBD2 TRBV6-5 TGTGCCAGCAGTTACTCAGACGCGGGAGTTAAAGATACGCAGTATTTT CASSYSDAGVKDTQYF
TRBJ1-2 few - TRBV23-1 TGCGCCAGCAGTCATCCGGGGGGGGGCGCGGACTATGGCTACACCTTC CASSHPGGGADYGYTF
TRBJ2-6 - TRBD2 TRBV4-2 TGTGCCAGCAGCCAAGATTGGGGAGGGTTCGACTCTGGGGCCAACGTCCTGACTTTC CASSQDWGGFDSGANVLTF
TRBJ1-4 - TRBD1 TRBV19 TGTGCCAGTCGACAGGGAAATGAAAAACTGTTTTTT CASRQGNEKLFF
TRBJ2-7 - - TRBV9 TGTGCCAGCAGCGTAGGTCCAGGGGGGAACTACGAGCAGTACTTC CASSVGPGGNYEQYF
TRBJ1-5 - - TRBV28 TGTGCCAGCAGTTTGGTACAGTATAGCAATCAGCCCCAGCATTTT CASSLVQYSNQPQHF
TRBJ1-5 - TRBD1 TRBV7-2 TGTGCCAGCAGCGGACAGGGGAGCGGCAATCAGCCCCAGCATTTT CASSGQGSGNQPQHF
TRBJ1-3 medium-sized - TRBV9 TGTGCCAGCAGCGTAGGGGCAGAGATACACTCTGGAAACACCATATATTTT CASSVGAEIHSGNTIYF